This TCR beta chain was observed in a study of cytomegalovirus exposure and HLA in healthy donors. Background on the study: Early on, a data release was issued that held approximately 78 million unique TCRs from HLA-typed donors.

Study-wide findings and caveats: Previous analysis showed most TCR beta V segments were productive about 87% or about 30% of the time. TCR beta sequences reportedly predicted most subjects' HLA-A and HLA-B alleles accurately.

Trimming left V 2 bases short and J 3 bases short, with 14 bases between. Germline V gene lookup returns CDR1 SGHRS and CDR2 YFSETQ. This CDR3 comprises 15 residues. This PCR relied on a set of 60 Vbeta primers and 13 Jbeta primers. Assay used: immunoSEQ multiplex PCR; TCRdb lists only in-frame clones, some missing. The sample yields 30,000 to 40,000 clones, approximately 80% seen once. This clone was seen only once. The antigen remains undetermined. The donors, nominally healthy at sampling, likely had unrecorded immune exposures. The J gene is TRBJ1-1, the V gene TRBV5-1; D unclear. The TCR was taken from a male donor in good health and CMV-seronegative. Specimen: PBMCs. The DNA for the CDR3 is TGCGCCAGCAGCTTAGCAGCCTCTAGGTACACTGAAGCTTTCTTT. Its protein is CASSLAASRYTEAFF.